These 24 T cell receptor beta chains were all obtained from the same sample, sequenced in a study of OX40 agonist ivuxolimab in advanced cancers. Libraries were prepared by immunoSEQ multiplex PCR; TCRdb keeps only in-frame clonotypes and omits some of them. The profile covers tens of thousands of clones, with about 79% appearing a single time and roughly 15% taken by the ten largest. The source was CD4+ or CD8+ T cells sorted from blood, collected in a trial of the OX40 agonist ivuxolimab. The receptors were sampled from an adult with an advanced solid tumor such as melanoma, head and neck, liver or kidney cancer.

CDR3: CASKGQTSTDTQYF. DNA of the CDR3: TGTGCCAGCAAGGGCCAGACCAGCACAGATACGCAGTATTTT. The chain joins TRBV11-2 to TRBJ2-3; D gene unclear. V lost 7 bases and J lost 0, with 11 bases in between. Germline V CDR1 and CDR2: SGHAT, FQNNGV. The CDR3 runs to 14 residues.

This chain uses TRBV4-1 with TRBJ2-7; a possible D gene is TRBD2 (5 bases). The germline V gene has CDR1 MGHRA and CDR2 YSYEKL. This CDR3 contains 14 residues. V was cut by 7 bases and J by 2 bases, with 15 bases left in between. CDR3 amino acids: CASNQDRDAYEQYF. CDR3 sequence (DNA): TGCGCCAGCAACCAGGACCGGGATGCCTACGAGCAGTACTTC.

The V call is TRBV7-9, the J call TRBJ2-7; D possibly corresponds to TRBD1 (5 bases). The CDR3 runs 15 residues. The germline V gene encodes CDR1 SEHNR and CDR2 FQNEAQ (reference sequence). Trimming removed 4 bases at V and 0 bases at J, with 13 bases between. The CDR3 protein is CASSSGQVSSYEQYF. The CDR3 DNA is TGTGCCAGCAGCTCAGGACAAGTAAGCTCCTACGAGCAGTACTTC.

This clone was seen just once. The genes are TRBV10-1 and TRBJ2-7; perhaps TRBD1 as D (5 bases). This CDR3 is built from 12 residues. Germline V gene lookup returns CDR1 WNHNN and CDR2 SYGVQD (reference sequence). Trimming left V 2 bases short and J 3 bases short, with 5 bases between. CDR3 nucleotides: TGCGCCAGCAGTGAGACAGGCTACGAGCAGTACTTC. Its protein is CASSETGYEQYF.

This clone was detected once. The gene calls are TRBV6-1 and TRBJ1-3; D remains ambiguous. This CDR3 is 13 amino acids long. V was trimmed by 2 bases and J by 6 bases, leaving 8 bases between them. Germline loops: CDR1 MNHNS, CDR2 SASEGT. The CDR3 here is CASSEILLNTIYF. The CDR3 region has the DNA TGTGCCAGCAGTGAAATCCTGTTAAACACCATATATTTT.

This clone was seen just once. The chain carries TRBV19 and TRBJ1-2, with D tentatively TRBD1 (6 bases). CDR1 and CDR2 from the germline V gene are LNHDA and SQIVND (reference sequence). Trimming took off 5 bases at V and 4 bases at J, with 23 bases between the two ends. This CDR3 comprises 17 residues. The CDR3 sequence: CASSPHSGTSRVYGYTF. CDR3 coding DNA: TGTGCCAGTAGTCCACATTCCGGGACATCGCGTGTCTATGGCTACACCTTC.

The rearrangement links TRBV6-5 to TRBJ2-2; D unresolved. The CDR3 length is 13 residues. Germline V gives CDR1 MNHEY, CDR2 SVGAGI. V was cut by 5 bases and J by 4 bases, with 8 bases left in between. The CDR3 coding sequence is TGTGCCAGCAGTAAACAGCTCACCGGGGAGCTGTTTTTT. Translating gives CASSKQLTGELFF.

V is TRBV7-9 and J is TRBJ2-1, with D possibly called TRBD1 or TRBD2 (5 bases each). CDR1 is SEHNR, CDR2 FQNEAQ, per germline (reference sequence). The CDR3 is 16 residues long. V lost 5 bases, J lost 7 bases, and 21 bases lay in between. The CDR3 sequence is CASSKERGMHTNEQFF. CDR3 DNA sequence: TGTGCCAGCAGCAAAGAGAGGGGAATGCACACTAATGAGCAGTTCTTC.

The J gene is TRBJ2-3, the V gene TRBV18, with 7 bases matching TRBD2. After removal of 3 bases from V and 6 bases from J, the junction contained 9 bases not matched to a gene. Per the germline V gene, CDR1 is KGHSH and CDR2 is LQKENI. There are 15 residues in the CDR3. The CDR3 DNA is TGTGCCAGCTCACCGATTGGGGGGGTTGTCGATACGCAGTATTTT. Its translation: CASSPIGGVVDTQYF.

This clone was counted between two and nine times. The chain links TRBV28 to TRBJ2-5; 11 positions match TRBD2. Per the germline V gene, CDR1 is MDHEN and CDR2 is SYDVKM. The trim removed 3 bases at V and 0 bases at J, leaving 0 bases unmatched. The CDR3 has 15 residues. The chain's CDR3 is CASSLTSGDQETQYF. In DNA, the CDR3 is TGTGCCAGCAGTTTGACTAGCGGGGACCAAGAGACCCAGTACTTC. The full variable domain, its missing parts supplied by reference TRBV28 and TRBJ2-5, is DVKVTQSSRYLVKRTGEKVFLECVQDMDHENMFWYRQDPGLGLRLIYFSYDVKMKEKGDIPEGYSVSREKKERFSLILESASTNQTSMYLCASSLTSGDQETQYFGPGTRLLVL.

The chain joins TRBV7-8 to TRBJ1-3, with a tentative D call TRBD1 (6 bases). With 2 bases removed from V and 2 bases from J, the gap between germline ends came to 19 bases. This CDR3 region has 18 residues. Germline-derived CDR1 and CDR2 are SGHVS and FQNEAQ. Written as DNA, the CDR3 is TGTGCCAGCAGCTTACCTCTTAGGCGCCAGGGGACTGGAAACACCATATATTTT. This sequence encodes CASSLPLRRQGTGNTIYF.

This clone was observed a single time. This rearrangement joins TRBV6-5 to TRBJ2-1, with D perhaps matching TRBD2 (7 bases). Germline V gene lookup returns CDR1 MNHEY and CDR2 SVGAGI. The CDR3 totals 15 residues. The V and J ends lost 2 bases and 6 bases respectively, with 14 bases between them. This CDR3 reads CASSYLGGAGNEQFF. In nucleotides, the CDR3 is TGTGCCAGCAGTTACCTTGGGGGGGCGGGCAATGAGCAGTTCTTC.

This clone was counted a single time. In nucleotides, the CDR3 is TGCAGCGTTGAAGGCAGGGAAGGTGGTGGCTACACCTTC. Its translation: CSVEGREGGGYTF. The chain couples TRBV29-1 to TRBJ1-2; weak D call: TRBD1 (5 bases). The V and J ends lost 1 base and 7 bases respectively, with 13 bases between them. CDR3 length: 13 residues. Per germline, CDR1 SQVTM and CDR2 ANQGSEA.

J is TRBJ1-2 and V is TRBV15; D is ambiguous. Germline lookup yields CDR1 LNHNV and CDR2 YYDKDF (reference sequence). The CDR3 runs to 14 residues. The germline V and J ends were trimmed by 0 bases and 8 bases, with 13 bases remaining between them. The CDR3 DNA reads TGTGCCACCAGCAGAGAGGGTGGAGCCTTGGGCTACACCTTC. Translation gives CATSREGGALGYTF.

The chain uses TRBV5-4 and TRBJ2-5, with D maybe TRBD1 (6 bases). Trimming stripped 4 bases from V and 0 bases from J, with 16 bases between. This CDR3 is 16 amino acids long. Germline loops: CDR1 SGHNT, CDR2 YYREEE (reference sequence). As DNA, the CDR3 is TGTGCCAGCAGCCCCCCGGGACAAGGGTACCAAGAGACCCAGTACTTC. Its translation: CASSPPGQGYQETQYF.

The chain uses TRBV7-9 and TRBJ1-1, with TRBD1 matching over 7 bases. Germline loops: CDR1 SEHNR, CDR2 FQNEAQ (reference sequence). With V trimmed by 5 bases and J by 8 bases, 8 bases remained unmatched. This CDR3 has 13 amino acids. The chain's CDR3 is CASSPDRDAEAFF. The CDR3 nucleotides read TGTGCCAGCAGCCCAGACAGGGACGCCGAAGCTTTCTTT.

In nucleotides, the CDR3 is TGTGCCAGCAGTTACTCGAATGGGGGGGCCAAAAACATTCAGTACTTC. Translated, it gives CASSYSNGGAKNIQYF. The gene calls are TRBV6-5 and TRBJ2-4, with D perhaps matching TRBD2 (6 bases). V lost 0 bases and J 1 base, leaving 10 bases between the germline ends. Germline V gene lookup returns CDR1 MNHEY and CDR2 SVGAGI. This CDR3 spans 16 amino acids.

The V gene is TRBV10-3, the J gene TRBJ2-5; tentatively, D is TRBD2 (5 bases). The better agreement between TRBJ2-7 and the DNA end casts doubt on the J call. Germline V CDR1 and CDR2: ENHRY, SYGVKD. The CDR3 length is 12 residues. Written as DNA, the CDR3 is TGTGCCATCAGTGAGGTGGGGAGCGAGCAGTACTTC. This translates into CAISEVGSEQYF.

The chain couples TRBV6-5 to TRBJ2-3; TRBD2 matches at 9 bases. The germline V gene has CDR1 MNHEY and CDR2 SVGAGI. CDR3 size: 16 residues. Trimming removed 4 bases from V and 2 bases from J; junction bases left unmatched: 7. DNA of the CDR3: TGTGCCAGCAGTTCCGCGGGGGGGCGAAACACAGATACGCAGTATTTT. Translated: CASSSAGGRNTDTQYF.

The genes are TRBV30 and TRBJ2-7; 7 bases map to TRBD1. Germline loops: CDR1 GTSNPN, CDR2 SVGIG (reference sequence). With V trimmed by 2 bases and J by 7 bases, 8 bases remained unmatched. The CDR3 sequence is 13 residues long. The CDR3 region is CAWSLRQGVEQYF. In DNA, the CDR3 is TGTGCCTGGAGTCTCCGACAGGGTGTAGAGCAGTACTTC.

Concerning this clone: One junction end disagrees with the germline gene, perhaps due to a read error. The rearrangement joins TRBV4-1 to TRBJ2-1; 9 bases map to TRBD2. This CDR3 comprises 13 residues. The V gene's germline CDR1 is MGHRA and CDR2 YSYEKL. The DNA of the CDR3 is TGCGCCAGCAGCCCCTCGGAGCGGGGGGAGCGGTTCTTC. Its protein product is CASSPSERGERFF.

The rearrangement uses TRBV18 and TRBJ2-1; TRBD1 is a possible D gene (5 bases). V was cut by 6 bases and J by 4 bases, with 16 bases left in between. In germline, CDR1 is KGHSH, CDR2 LQKENI. The CDR3 covers 15 residues. The CDR3 nucleotides read TGTGCCAGCTCTACTGGGGCAGTTAAGTACAATGAGCAGTTCTTC. Its protein product is CASSTGAVKYNEQFF.

This clone was picked up a small number of times. The genes are TRBV12-5 and TRBJ2-1, with 8 bases identical to TRBD1. The ends lost 6 bases at V and 7 bases at J; junction bases unmatched: 11. This CDR3 is built from 15 residues. Per the germline V gene, CDR1 is LGHNT and CDR2 is FRNRAP. CDR3 in amino acids: CASGRTGGRWNEQFF. CDR3 coding DNA: TGTGCTAGTGGCCGCACAGGGGGAAGGTGGAATGAGCAGTTCTTC.

This chain connects TRBV7-6 to TRBJ2-5; the D call may be TRBD1 or TRBD2 (5 bases each). The CDR3 sequence is 16 residues long. V was pared by 0 bases and J by 5 bases, with 16 bases between. Germline V lookup: CDR1 SGHVS, CDR2 FNYEAQ. This chain's CDR3 is CASSLAAGWGSETQYF. CDR3 nucleotide sequence: TGTGCCAGCAGCTTAGCGGCAGGGTGGGGGTCGGAGACCCAGTACTTC. Looking up the rest from reference TRBV7-6 and TRBJ2-5 gives the full variable domain: GAGVSQSPRYKVTKRGQDVALRCDPISGHVSLYWYRQALGQGPEFLTYFNYEAQQDKSGLPNDRFSAERPEGSISTLTIQRTEQRDSAMYRCASSLAAGWGSETQYFGPGTRLLVL.